Reported below is one T cell receptor (beta chain). This CDR3 spans 16 amino acids. The ends lost 4 bases at V and 0 bases at J; junction bases unmatched: 9. Germline CDR1 SGHTS, CDR2 YDEGEE. This entry belongs to a study of blood T cell repertoires in COVID-19. The wider study: Acute and convalescent COVID-19 samples came from the United States, Italy and Spain. Sample material is recorded as cDNA or gDNA derived from T cells, B-cell-depleted T cells, or PBMCs.

In the original workflow: For nucleated cells, counts were estimated from reference gene primer amplification. Profiled with immunoSEQ multiplex PCR; TCRdb holds only in-frame clones, not every one. V, J and clone size were drawn from that table, and D and trimming were deduced from the DNA. The data show approximately 45,000 clones, about four fifths seen once. The specimen was peripheral blood. The sequence was obtained from a woman aged 80 or older with acute or convalescent COVID-19. The J gene is TRBJ1-1, the V gene TRBV5-8; 7 positions agree with TRBD1. In DNA, the CDR3 is TGTGCCAGCAGCCAAACTACAGGGGCTATGAACACTGAAGCTTTCTTT. Translation: CASSQTTGAMNTEAFF.